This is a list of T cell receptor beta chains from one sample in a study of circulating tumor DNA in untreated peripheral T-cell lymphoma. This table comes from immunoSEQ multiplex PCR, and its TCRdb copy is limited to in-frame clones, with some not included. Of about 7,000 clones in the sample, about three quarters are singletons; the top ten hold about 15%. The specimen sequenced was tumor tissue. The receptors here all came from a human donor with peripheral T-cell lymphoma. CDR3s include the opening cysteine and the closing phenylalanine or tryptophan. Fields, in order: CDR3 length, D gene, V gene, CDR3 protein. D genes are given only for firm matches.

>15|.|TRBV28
CASSSPANPYNEQFF
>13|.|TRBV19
CASSPTQIQPQHF
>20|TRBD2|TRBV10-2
CASSRASGKTPGSGANVLTF
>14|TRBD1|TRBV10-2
CASSDGRGYYGYTF
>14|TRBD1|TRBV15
CATSGQGSRQPQHF
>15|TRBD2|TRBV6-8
CASSFSGSGEETQYF
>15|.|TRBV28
CASSFHLGTSYEQYF
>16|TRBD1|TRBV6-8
CASSPTGPLVTDTQYF
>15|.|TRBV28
CASRQPGPSLHGQFF
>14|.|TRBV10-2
CASSEDGAPGEQYF
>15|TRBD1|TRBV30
CAWSVRGRGNYGYTF
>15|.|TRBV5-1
CASSPITGYVSGAFF
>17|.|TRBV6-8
CASSPQTGNSGANVLTF
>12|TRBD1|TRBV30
CAWGQGTGEQYF
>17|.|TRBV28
CASSLTGSGGSVDEQYF
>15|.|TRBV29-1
CSATSEPGLNQPQHF
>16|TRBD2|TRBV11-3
CASTPSGSPGTDTQYF
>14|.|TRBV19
CASRVPQSNQPQHF
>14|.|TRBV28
CASSSTLQGSGYTF
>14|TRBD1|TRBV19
CASSIRGLATEAFF
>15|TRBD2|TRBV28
CASSSYSGRRDEQFF
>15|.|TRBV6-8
CASSSSRGGATEAFF
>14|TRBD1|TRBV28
CASRTGGGNQPQHF
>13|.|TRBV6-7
CASSTDGTGELFF
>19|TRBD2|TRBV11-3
CASSSLVGLAGSYQETQYF
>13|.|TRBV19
CATKGGGPKAQYF
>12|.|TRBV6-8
CASSEPNREQYF
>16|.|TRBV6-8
CASRERGSSGANVLTF
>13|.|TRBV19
CASDGFSGNTIYF
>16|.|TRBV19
CASSIVGTRGYYEQYF
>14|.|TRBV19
CASSVTEAGNTIYF
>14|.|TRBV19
CASSPWAQIYGYTF
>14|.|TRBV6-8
CASRRAPKGEKLFF
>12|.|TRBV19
CASSIGRYGYTF
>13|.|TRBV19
CASIYEGRTEAFF
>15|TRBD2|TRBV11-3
CASSLMSSGSNEQFF
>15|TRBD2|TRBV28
CATESGSGTYNEQFF
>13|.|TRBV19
CASTEDRKGGYTF
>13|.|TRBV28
CASSLAGHGGYTF
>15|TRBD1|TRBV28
CASSPTGGSGYGYTF
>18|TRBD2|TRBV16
CASSQSVASGPTENEQFF
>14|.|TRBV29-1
CSLRGLGAGDTQYF
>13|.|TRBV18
CASSPGERDTQYF
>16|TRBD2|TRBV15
CATSSGTSGSLVTQYF
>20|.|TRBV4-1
CASRYSEDSPDLSSGNTIYF
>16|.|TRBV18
CASSPYDSASYNEQFF
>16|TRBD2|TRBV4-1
CASSPSGSQNTGELFF
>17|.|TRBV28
CASSLPPRVRSTDTQYF